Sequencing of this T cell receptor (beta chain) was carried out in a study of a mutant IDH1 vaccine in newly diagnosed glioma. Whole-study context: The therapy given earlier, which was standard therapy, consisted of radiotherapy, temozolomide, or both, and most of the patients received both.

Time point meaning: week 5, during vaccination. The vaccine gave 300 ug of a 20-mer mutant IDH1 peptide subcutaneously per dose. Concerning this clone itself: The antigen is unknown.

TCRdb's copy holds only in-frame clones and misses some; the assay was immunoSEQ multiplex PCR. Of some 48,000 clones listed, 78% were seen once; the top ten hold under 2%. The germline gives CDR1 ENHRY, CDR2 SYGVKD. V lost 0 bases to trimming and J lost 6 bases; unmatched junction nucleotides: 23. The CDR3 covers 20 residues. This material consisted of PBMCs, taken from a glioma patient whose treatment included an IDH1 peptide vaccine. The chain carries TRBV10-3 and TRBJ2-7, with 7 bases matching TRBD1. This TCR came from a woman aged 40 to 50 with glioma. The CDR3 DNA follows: TGTGCCATCAGTGAGTCCGGGGTCGTCGAAAGGGGGCCCCGAGGGGCCGAGCAGTACTTC. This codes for CAISESGVVERGPRGAEQYF.